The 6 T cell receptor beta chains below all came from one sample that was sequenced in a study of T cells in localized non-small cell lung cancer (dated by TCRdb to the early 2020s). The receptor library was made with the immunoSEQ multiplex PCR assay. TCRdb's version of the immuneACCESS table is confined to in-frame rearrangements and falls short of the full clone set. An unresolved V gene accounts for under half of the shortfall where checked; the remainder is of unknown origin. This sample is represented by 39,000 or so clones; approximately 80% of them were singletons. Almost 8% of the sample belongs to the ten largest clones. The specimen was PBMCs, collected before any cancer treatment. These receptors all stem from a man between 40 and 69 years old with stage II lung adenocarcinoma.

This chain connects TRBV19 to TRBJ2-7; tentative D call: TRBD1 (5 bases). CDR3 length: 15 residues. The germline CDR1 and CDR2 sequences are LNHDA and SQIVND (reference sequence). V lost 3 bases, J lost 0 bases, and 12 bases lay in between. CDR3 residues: CASSMTATASYEQYF. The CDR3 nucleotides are TGTGCCAGTAGTATGACAGCCACCGCCTCCTACGAGCAGTACTTC.

The CDR3 bases are TGTGCCAGCAGCTTAGGGTCCGAGACCAGATACGAGCAGTACTTC. Translated, it gives CASSLGSETRYEQYF. The chain has TRBV7-2 and TRBJ2-7; D call uncertain. Per germline, CDR1 SGHTA and CDR2 FQGNSA. This CDR3 is built from 15 residues. Trimming left V 1 base short and J 4 bases short, with 14 bases between.

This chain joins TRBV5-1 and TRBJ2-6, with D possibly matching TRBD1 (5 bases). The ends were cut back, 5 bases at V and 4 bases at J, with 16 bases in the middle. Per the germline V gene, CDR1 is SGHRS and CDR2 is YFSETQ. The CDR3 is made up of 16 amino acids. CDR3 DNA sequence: TGCGCCAGCAGGATAGAGACAGTTTCCGGGGCCAACGTCCTGACTTTC. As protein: CASRIETVSGANVLTF.

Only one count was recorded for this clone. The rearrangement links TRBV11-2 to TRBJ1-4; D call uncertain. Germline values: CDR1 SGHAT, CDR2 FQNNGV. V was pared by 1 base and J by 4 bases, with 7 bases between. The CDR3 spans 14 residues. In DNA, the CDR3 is TGTGCCAGCAGCTTAGCTCCGATTAATGAAAAACTGTTTTTT. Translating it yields CASSLAPINEKLFF.

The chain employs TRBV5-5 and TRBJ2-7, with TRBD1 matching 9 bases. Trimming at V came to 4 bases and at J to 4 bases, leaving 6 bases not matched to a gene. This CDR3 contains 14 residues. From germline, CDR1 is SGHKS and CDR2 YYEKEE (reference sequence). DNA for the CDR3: TGTGCCAGCAGCGCCGGGACAGGGAATTACGAGCAGTACTTC. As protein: CASSAGTGNYEQYF.

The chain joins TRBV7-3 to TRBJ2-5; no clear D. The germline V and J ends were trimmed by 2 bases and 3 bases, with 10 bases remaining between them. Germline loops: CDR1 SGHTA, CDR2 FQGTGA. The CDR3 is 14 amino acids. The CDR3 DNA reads TGTGCCAGCAGCTTAGACCAGCGCGAAGAGACCCAGTACTTC. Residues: CASSLDQREETQYF.